The following is a TCR beta chain sequence with its context. V lost 5 bases and J lost 6; bases outside the gene matches: 13. The CDR3 runs 16 residues. Germline V CDR1 and CDR2: SEHNR, FQNEAQ (reference sequence). The entry originates in a study of blood T cell repertoires in COVID-19. Per the authors' pipeline: Reference gene primer amplification gave estimated nucleated cell counts. Generated by immunoSEQ multiplex PCR, the TCRdb table keeps only in-frame clones and is missing some. D and trimming come from the DNA, and the V and J calls and clone size come from that table. The repertoire holds approximately 230,000 clones, with around 88% as singletons.

The chain carries TRBV7-9 and TRBJ2-7; 10 positions agree with TRBD2. The TCR was taken from a man older than 75 with acute or convalescent COVID-19. Sample: peripheral blood. Here the CDR3 reads CASSLSIAGGRSEQYF. The CDR3 DNA reads TGTGCCAGCAGCCTTTCGATAGCGGGAGGAAGGAGCGAGCAGTACTTC.